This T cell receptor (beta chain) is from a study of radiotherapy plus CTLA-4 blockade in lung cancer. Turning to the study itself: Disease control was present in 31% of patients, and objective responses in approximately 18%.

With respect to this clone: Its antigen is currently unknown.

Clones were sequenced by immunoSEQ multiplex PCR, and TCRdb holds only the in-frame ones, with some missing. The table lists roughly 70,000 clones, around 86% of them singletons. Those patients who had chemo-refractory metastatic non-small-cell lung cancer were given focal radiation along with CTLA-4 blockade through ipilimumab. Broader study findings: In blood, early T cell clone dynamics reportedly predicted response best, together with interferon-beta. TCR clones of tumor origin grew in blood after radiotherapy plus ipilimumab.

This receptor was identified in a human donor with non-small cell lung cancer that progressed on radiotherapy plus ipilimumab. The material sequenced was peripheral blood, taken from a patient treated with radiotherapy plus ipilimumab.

The CDR3 protein is CASSLVLGEQYV. DNA for the CDR3: TGTGCCAGCAGCTTAGTCTTGGGGGAGCAGTACGTC. The rearrangement links TRBV13 to TRBJ2-7, with D unresolved. Trimming cost V 1 base and J 7 bases, with 8 bases left between them. Germline loops: CDR1 PRHDT, CDR2 FYEKMQ (reference sequence). The CDR3 consists of 12 residues.